Shown below are 22 T cell receptor beta chains from a single sample sequenced in a study of CD8+ T cells in alopecia areata. As to treatment: oral pan-JAK inhibitor, 5-10 mg twice daily. Isolated RNA was reverse transcribed into cDNA used as the sequencing template. Sequencing used immunoSEQ multiplex PCR; TCRdb keeps in-frame clones, though not all of them. Among 150,000 to 200,000 clones listed, roughly 66% were seen once. The input for sequencing was CD4+ T cells sorted from blood, taken at week 24, from a patient treated with tofacitinib. These receptors all come from a human donor with alopecia areata.

The V call is TRBV9, the J call TRBJ1-6, with no clear D. The germline gives CDR1 SGDLS, CDR2 YYNGEE. The CDR3 has 15 amino acids. Trimming stripped 0 bases from V and 7 bases from J, with 11 bases between. The CDR3 DNA sequence: TGTGCCAGCAGCGTAGAAGACGGGGAAAATTCACCCCTCCACTTT. Residues: CASSVEDGENSPLHF. Filled out from reference TRBV9 and TRBJ1-6, the complete variable domain reads DSGVTQTPKHLITATGQRVTLRCSPRSGDLSVYWYQQSLDQGLQFLIQYYNGEERAKGNILERFSAQQFPDLHSELNLSSLELGDSALYFCASSVEDGENSPLHFGNGTRLTVT.

This clone has just a few counts. The rearrangement uses TRBV10-3 and TRBJ2-7, with TRBD2 identical over 10 bases. The germline gives CDR1 ENHRY, CDR2 SYGVKD. This CDR3 spans 15 amino acids. V shed 7 bases and J 3 bases; nucleotides not matched to a gene: 9. This chain's CDR3 is CAINSLAGALYEQYF. The CDR3 coding sequence is TGTGCCATCAATTCCCTAGCGGGGGCCCTCTACGAGCAGTACTTC.

This chain connects TRBV10-3 to TRBJ2-3; 7 positions agree with TRBD2. The CDR3 consists of 11 residues. V trimming: 8 bases; J trimming: 4 bases; junction bases outside the gene matches: 0. In germline, CDR1 is ENHRY, CDR2 SYGVKD. The CDR3 loop reads CAIGGADTQYF. The CDR3 DNA follows: TGTGCCATCGGGGGGGCAGATACGCAGTATTTT.

The gene calls are TRBV29-1 and TRBJ1-5; the D is unclear. This CDR3 is 13 amino acids long. Trimming left V 2 bases short and J 1 base short, with 6 bases between. Germline lookup yields CDR1 SQVTM and CDR2 ANQGSEA. The CDR3 is CSVEFSSNQPQHF. The CDR3 DNA follows: TGCAGCGTTGAATTCAGCAGCAATCAGCCCCAGCATTTT. Looking up the rest from reference TRBV29-1 and TRBJ1-5 gives the full variable domain: SAVISQKPSRDICQRGTSLTIQCQVDSQVTMMFWYRQQPGQSLTLIATANQGSEATYESGFVIDKFPISRPNLTFSTLTVSNMSPEDSSIYLCSVEFSSNQPQHFGDGTRLSIL.

This clone has only a few counts. CDR3 nucleotide sequence: TGTGCCAGCAGGCGACAGGGGGCCAGAGGCTACACCTTC. This gives the protein CASRRQGARGYTF. The chain uses TRBV27 and TRBJ1-2; TRBD1 agrees at 10 bases. This CDR3 has 13 amino acids. Germline V gives CDR1 MNHEY, CDR2 SMNVEV (reference sequence). V lost 6 bases, J lost 8 bases, and 6 bases stayed unmatched.

The chain uses TRBV9 and TRBJ2-1, with TRBD2 matching over 8 bases. The CDR3 loop spans 14 amino acids. Losses at the gene ends were 2 bases for V and 9 bases for J; bases not matched to a gene: 7. Per germline, CDR1 SGDLS and CDR2 YYNGEE. Here the CDR3 DNA reads TGTGCCAGCAGCGTTTCCGCGGGGGGAGGTGAGCAGTTCTTC. Its protein product is CASSVSAGGGEQFF.

This clone was seen repeatedly, ten times or more. This chain's CDR3 is CASSLAFGQGSPLHF. CDR3 DNA: TGCGCCAGCAGCTTGGCCTTTGGACAGGGCTCACCCCTCCACTTT. V gene TRBV5-1 combines with J gene TRBJ1-6; 8 bases map to TRBD1. The CDR3 loop spans 15 amino acids. Germline trimming cut 0 bases from V and 10 bases from J; bases unmatched to any gene: 6. The germline gives CDR1 SGHRS, CDR2 YFSETQ.

The chain recombines TRBV7-2 with TRBJ1-2; TRBD1 agrees at 8 bases. Looked up from germline, CDR1 is SGHTA and CDR2 is FQGNSA. With 5 bases clipped from V and 2 bases from J, the junction kept 10 bases outside the gene matches. The CDR3 consists of 16 residues. CDR3 DNA: TGTGCCAGCAGCCCCACGCCCGGACAGGGAAACTATGGCTACACCTTC. Translating gives CASSPTPGQGNYGYTF.

The chain is built from TRBV14 and TRBJ1-4; D gene unclear. Germline-derived CDR1 and CDR2 are SGHDN and FVKESK. The CDR3 has 15 residues. Trimming removed 2 bases at V and 7 bases at J, with 14 bases between. The CDR3 reads CASSQRTGGFEKLFF. The CDR3 bases are TGTGCCAGCAGCCAAAGAACGGGCGGATTTGAAAAACTGTTTTTT.

V gene TRBV30 combines with J gene TRBJ1-1, with D maybe TRBD1 (5 bases). With 4 bases removed from V and 6 bases from J, the gap between germline ends came to 15 bases. The CDR3 spans 13 residues. Per germline, CDR1 GTSNPN and CDR2 SVGIG (reference sequence). DNA for the CDR3: TGTGCCTGGACAGGGTCATTGAATCCTGAAGCTTTCTTT. This encodes CAWTGSLNPEAFF.

The sample holds a few counts of this clone. As DNA, the CDR3 is TGTGCCAGCAGACGGACAGGGGAATCGGTGGAAGCTTTCTTT. Its protein product is CASRRTGESVEAFF. The chain couples TRBV14 to TRBJ1-1, with TRBD1 matching 9 bases. The CDR3 spans 14 residues. Germline V gene sequence: CDR1 SGHDN, CDR2 FVKESK. V was clipped by 6 bases and J by 8 bases; unmatched bases: 10. The full variable domain, its missing parts supplied by reference TRBV14 and TRBJ1-1, is EAGVTQFPSHSVIEKGQTVTLRCDPISGHDNLYWYRRVMGKEIKFLLHFVKESKQDESGMPNNRFLAERTGGTYSTLKVQPAELEDSGVYFCASRRTGESVEAFFGQGTRLTVV.

The chain has TRBV7-9 and TRBJ2-3; no reliable D call. The V gene lost 1 base and the J gene lost 0 bases, with 8 bases spanning the gap. This CDR3 is built from 15 residues. The germline gives CDR1 SEHNR, CDR2 FQNEAQ (reference sequence). The CDR3: CASSLGLFSTDTQYF. The CDR3 DNA reads as TGTGCCAGCAGCTTAGGACTTTTTAGCACAGATACGCAGTATTTT.

This clone appeared many times. This rearrangement joins TRBV5-1 to TRBJ2-2; D is perhaps TRBD1 (5 bases). CDR1 is SGHRS, CDR2 YFSETQ, per germline. The CDR3 length is 15 residues. V lost 1 base and J lost 1, with 8 bases in between. This CDR3 is CASSLSRENTGELFF. CDR3 DNA sequence: TGCGCCAGCAGCTTGTCCAGGGAGAACACCGGGGAGCTGTTTTTT.

This rearrangement joins TRBV30 to TRBJ1-6, with 9 bases aligning to TRBD1. The CDR3 totals 14 residues. The J segment lost 7 bases and the V segment lost 3 bases, leaving 4 bases of the junction unmatched. The germline CDR1 and CDR2 sequences are GTSNPN and SVGIG (reference sequence). The CDR3 DNA is TGTGCCTGGAGACGGGACAGGGAAAATTCACCCCTCCACTTT. Translation gives CAWRRDRENSPLHF.

The V and J genes are TRBV4-1 and TRBJ2-7, with a weak D call TRBD2 (6 bases). V gave up 3 bases and J gave up 11 bases, with 17 bases separating them. The CDR3 sequence is 13 residues long. Germline assignment: CDR1 MGHRA and CDR2 YSYEKL. In DNA form, the CDR3 reads TGCGCCAGCAGCCAGATCGGGACGGGAGTTAAGTACTTC. It encodes CASSQIGTGVKYF.

J is TRBJ1-2 and V is TRBV19; D gene uncertain. CDR1 is LNHDA and CDR2 is SQIVND in the germline V gene (reference sequence). The CDR3 is 15 amino acids. V gave up 3 bases and J gave up 7 bases, with 18 bases separating them. The CDR3 sequence: CASSIARRLIGGYTF. In DNA form, the CDR3 reads TGTGCCAGTAGTATTGCACGGAGGTTAATTGGTGGCTACACCTTC.

This chain connects TRBV29-1 to TRBJ2-1, with 14 bases that match TRBD2. The germline V gene encodes CDR1 SQVTM and CDR2 ANQGSEA. The CDR3 length is 13 residues. With 7 bases clipped from V and 6 bases from J, the junction kept 2 bases outside the gene matches. The CDR3 bases are TGCAGCGGAGGGACTAGCGGGGGCAATGAGCAGTTCTTC. Its translation is CSGGTSGGNEQFF.

The chain carries TRBV5-1 and TRBJ2-1, with D possibly being TRBD1 or TRBD2 (6 bases each). Trimming took 4 bases from V and 7 from J, leaving 12 bases between them. This CDR3 is built from 13 residues. In germline, CDR1 is SGHRS, CDR2 YFSETQ. CDR3 sequence: CASSPGAGNEQFF. CDR3 sequence (DNA): TGCGCCAGCAGCCCGGGGGCAGGGAATGAGCAGTTCTTC.

This clone showed up just a few times. The V gene is TRBV28, the J gene TRBJ2-7; D is perhaps TRBD1 (5 bases). V lost 2 bases and J 5 bases, leaving 13 bases between the germline ends. This CDR3 is built from 14 residues. CDR1 is MDHEN, CDR2 SYDVKM, per germline. The CDR3 DNA reads as TGTGCCAGCAGTTTAATGATAGGGGCGGACGAGCAGTACTTC. Translating it yields CASSLMIGADEQYF.

V is TRBV2 and J is TRBJ2-2; TRBD1 might be the D (5 bases). Germline values: CDR1 SNHLY, CDR2 FYNNEI. Trimming shortened V by 2 bases and J by 1 base, and 5 bases separated the two germline ends. The length of the CDR3 is 14 residues. The chain's CDR3 is CASSEQGNTGELFF. DNA for the CDR3: TGTGCCAGCAGTGAACAGGGGAACACCGGGGAGCTGTTTTTT.

The chain combines TRBV29-1 with TRBJ2-5, with D possibly called TRBD1 or TRBD2 (5 bases each). This CDR3 region has 15 residues. Trimming took off 3 bases at V and 1 base at J, with 15 bases between the two ends. Germline CDR1 and CDR2: SQVTM and ANQGSEA. CDR3 region: CSVERITGLQETQYF. The CDR3 DNA follows: TGCAGCGTTGAGCGGATAACGGGGCTCCAAGAGACCCAGTACTTC.

This clone was detected a few times. V is TRBV5-6 and J is TRBJ2-1, with unresolved D. The CDR3 length is 9 residues. V dropped 1 base and J dropped 13 bases, with 3 bases sitting between them. Germline loops: CDR1 SGHDT, CDR2 YYEEEE. CDR3 region: CASSLYQFF. The CDR3 nucleotides read TGTGCCAGCAGCTTGTATCAGTTCTTC.